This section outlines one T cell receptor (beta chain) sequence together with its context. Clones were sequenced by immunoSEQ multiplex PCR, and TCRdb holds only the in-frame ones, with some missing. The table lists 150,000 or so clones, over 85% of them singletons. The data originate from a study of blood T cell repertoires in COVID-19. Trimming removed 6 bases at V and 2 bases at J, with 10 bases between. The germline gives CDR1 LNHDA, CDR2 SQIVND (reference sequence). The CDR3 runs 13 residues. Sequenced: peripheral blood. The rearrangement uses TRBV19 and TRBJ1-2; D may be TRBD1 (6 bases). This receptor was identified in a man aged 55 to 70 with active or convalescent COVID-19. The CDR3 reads CASSTGYNYGYTF. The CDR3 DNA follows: TGTGCCAGTAGCACAGGGTACAACTATGGCTACACCTTC.